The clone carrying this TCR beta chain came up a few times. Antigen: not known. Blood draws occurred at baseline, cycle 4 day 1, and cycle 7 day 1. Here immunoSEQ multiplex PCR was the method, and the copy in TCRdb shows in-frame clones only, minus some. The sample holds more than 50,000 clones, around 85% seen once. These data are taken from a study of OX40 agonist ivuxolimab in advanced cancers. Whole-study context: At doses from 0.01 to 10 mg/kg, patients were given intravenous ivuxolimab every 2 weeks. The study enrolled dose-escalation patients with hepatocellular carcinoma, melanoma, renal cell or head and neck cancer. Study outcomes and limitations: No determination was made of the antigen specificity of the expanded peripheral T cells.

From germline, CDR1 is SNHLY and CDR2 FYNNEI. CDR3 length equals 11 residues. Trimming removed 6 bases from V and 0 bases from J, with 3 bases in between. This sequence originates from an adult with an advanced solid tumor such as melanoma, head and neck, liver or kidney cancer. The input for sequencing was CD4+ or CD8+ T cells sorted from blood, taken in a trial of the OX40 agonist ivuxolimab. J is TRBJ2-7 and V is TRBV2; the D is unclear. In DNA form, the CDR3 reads TGTGCCAGCAGAGCCTCCTACGAGCAGTACTTC. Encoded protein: CASRASYEQYF.